This T cell receptor beta chain derives from a study of human T cells and chemical hapten exposure. The CDR3 contains 14 residues. V was pared by 5 bases and J by 2 bases, with 6 bases of the junction left unmatched. The germline CDR1 and CDR2 sequences are MNHEY and SVGAGI. This clonotype was picked up many times. Its specificity is not known. Study-level points and caveats: More PT1 expanded TCRs went with higher patch test scores.

The study's library attached unique molecular identifiers to single cDNA molecules. From the RACE reads, TCRdb called clonotypes with MiXCR, one entry per CDR3 protein. The sample consists of 380,000 or so distinct CDR3 sequences, 4.8% of them appearing once. Described time point: patch test 1, 2 weeks after DPC sensitization. Treatment specified: therapeutic diphenylcyclopropenone sensitization with weekly scalp DPC. Source: whole blood, taken in connection with sensitization to the hapten diphenylcyclopropenone (DPC). The TCR comes from a woman in her forties or fifties with alopecia areata. Some clones in this sample may be carry-over from other donors' samples. This chain links TRBV6-5 with TRBJ2-7; TRBD1 aligns across 7 bases. Here the CDR3 reads CASSATGTAYEQYF. The CDR3, as DNA: TGTGCCAGCAGTGCTACCGGGACAGCCTACGAGCAGTACTTC.